These T cell receptor beta chains were read from a single sample in a study of blood T cell repertoires in COVID-19. Produced via immunoSEQ multiplex PCR; TCRdb's table is partial and in-frame only. The sample records 250,000 to 350,000 clones, roughly 90% being singletons. The sample was PBMCs or T cells enriched from blood (not recorded which). Every receptor here comes from a woman under 30 with acute COVID-19. Each CDR3 is given with its conserved first and last residue. The D gene is left open where the match is weak. Only part of the rows carry a size: once, few, many, or a class if the clone is expanded.

J: TRBJ2-1; D: -; size: -; V: TRBV12-5; DNA: TGTGCTAGTGGTTCCCTAGTTGGCAATGAGCAGTTCTTC; CDR3: CASGSLVGNEQFF
J: TRBJ1-1; D: -; size: -; V: TRBV3-1/TRBV3-2; DNA: TGTGCCAGCAGCCCGACAGAATTCCCTGCGAAAGCTTTCTTT; CDR3: CASSPTEFPAKAFF
J: TRBJ1-5; D: TRBD1; size: -; V: TRBV19; DNA: TGTGCCAGTAGTGTTACAGGGGGCAAACAGCCCCAGCATTTT; CDR3: CASSVTGGKQPQHF
J: TRBJ2-1; D: TRBD2; size: -; V: TRBV27; DNA: TGTGCCAGCAGTTTAAGACTAGCGGGAGTCAATGAGCAGTTCTTC; CDR3: CASSLRLAGVNEQFF
J: TRBJ2-1; D: -; size: -; V: TRBV28; DNA: TGTGCCAGCAGTCCTTTGGAACTAGCAAACAATGAGCAGTTCTTC; CDR3: CASSPLELANNEQFF
J: TRBJ1-1; D: -; size: -; V: TRBV5-5; DNA: TGTGCCAGCAGCTTGGCGAGTCAAACGATCACTGAAGCTTTCTTT; CDR3: CASSLASQTITEAFF
J: TRBJ1-1; D: -; size: once; V: TRBV9; DNA: TGTGCCAGCAGCGTATCTCCCAATGAGGCTTCTGAAGCTTTCTTT; CDR3: CASSVSPNEASEAFF
J: TRBJ2-1; D: TRBD1; size: few; V: TRBV29-1; DNA: TGCAGCGTCCCAGGGGGCGGGAAAGACTACAATGAGCAGTTCTTC; CDR3: CSVPGGGKDYNEQFF
J: TRBJ2-1; D: TRBD1; size: -; V: TRBV28; DNA: TGTGCCAGCAGTCTCTATACAGGGGGCGCGGGGGAGCAGTTCTTC; CDR3: CASSLYTGGAGEQFF
J: TRBJ1-1; D: TRBD1; size: -; V: TRBV2; DNA: TGTGCCAGCAGTGTTGGACAGGGGATAACGGAAGCTTTCTTT; CDR3: CASSVGQGITEAFF
J: TRBJ2-1; D: -; size: -; V: TRBV6-4; DNA: TGTGCCAGCCGCCTGATGGGGACTGGTGAAGATGAGCAGTTCTTC; CDR3: CASRLMGTGEDEQFF
J: TRBJ2-7; D: -; size: -; V: TRBV19; DNA: TGTGCCAGTAGTATCAACAGGGTAATGGTGGACGAGCAGTACTTC; CDR3: CASSINRVMVDEQYF
J: TRBJ2-5; D: -; size: -; V: TRBV5-5; DNA: TGTGCCAGCAGCTTTAGCAAGACCCAGTACTTC; CDR3: CASSFSKTQYF
J: TRBJ2-1; D: TRBD1; size: -; V: TRBV7-9; DNA: TGTGCCAGCAAGACAGGGGGGCCGAATGAGCAGTTCTTC; CDR3: CASKTGGPNEQFF
J: TRBJ2-7; D: -; size: -; V: TRBV5-1; DNA: TGCGCCAGCAGCCCTGGACAGAACTACGAGCAGTACTTC; CDR3: CASSPGQNYEQYF
J: TRBJ2-7; D: TRBD1; size: -; V: TRBV27; DNA: TGTGCCAGCAGTTTTGGGACAGCCTACGAGCAGTACTTC; CDR3: CASSFGTAYEQYF
J: TRBJ2-3; D: -; size: -; V: TRBV9; DNA: TGTGCCAGCAGCGTAGCGGACATGGCGCAGTATTTT; CDR3: CASSVADMAQYF
J: TRBJ1-2; D: TRBD1; size: -; V: TRBV28; DNA: TGTGCCAGCAGTTCAGGAGGGGGCGCAAAGATTGGCGGCTACACCTTC; CDR3: CASSSGGGAKIGGYTF
J: TRBJ1-2; D: -; size: -; V: TRBV18; DNA: TGTGCCAGCTCACCACGGAACAGACCTCTCTATGGCTACACCTTC; CDR3: CASSPRNRPLYGYTF
J: TRBJ2-5; D: -; size: -; V: TRBV6-1; DNA: TGTGCCAGCAGTGAAGATCGACTGAGAGAGACCCAGTACTTC; CDR3: CASSEDRLRETQYF
J: TRBJ2-2; D: -; size: -; V: TRBV15; DNA: TGTGCCACCAGCATCCATGAGGGGGTGAACACCGGGGAGCTGTTTTTT; CDR3: CATSIHEGVNTGELFF
J: TRBJ2-7; D: -; size: -; V: TRBV12-5; DNA: TGTGCTAGTGGCCTTGGACTCTCAACCGGGGAGCAGTACTTC; CDR3: CASGLGLSTGEQYF
J: TRBJ1-3; D: TRBD1; size: -; V: TRBV6-5; DNA: TGTGCCAGCAGTTACTCTGACAGGGCTCTAAACACCATATATTTT; CDR3: CASSYSDRALNTIYF
J: TRBJ1-4; D: TRBD1; size: -; V: TRBV9; DNA: TGTGCCAGCAGCGACGGGACAGCTAATGAAAAACTGTTTTTT; CDR3: CASSDGTANEKLFF
J: TRBJ1-2; D: TRBD1; size: once; V: TRBV5-4; DNA: TGTGCCAGCAGCTTGGGTCCAGAAGATATTGACAGGGACTATGGCTACACCTTC; CDR3: CASSLGPEDIDRDYGYTF
J: TRBJ2-1; D: -; size: -; V: TRBV7-9; DNA: TGTGCCAGCAGCTTAGAGCGGCTGTTGAGTGAGCAGTTCTTC; CDR3: CASSLERLLSEQFF
J: TRBJ1-6; D: TRBD1; size: -; V: TRBV10-3; DNA: TGTGCCATCAGTGGATCAGACAGGGGAAATTCACCCCTCCACTTT; CDR3: CAISGSDRGNSPLHF
J: TRBJ2-1; D: -; size: -; V: TRBV14; DNA: TGTGCCAGCAGCCCAGGTCCCTACAATGAGCAGTTCTTC; CDR3: CASSPGPYNEQFF
J: TRBJ1-3; D: -; size: -; V: TRBV19; DNA: TGTGCCAGTAGTATCCTAGGAGCTGGAAACACCATATATTTT; CDR3: CASSILGAGNTIYF
J: TRBJ2-5; D: TRBD1; size: -; V: TRBV10-3; DNA: TGTGCCATCACAGGGGACAGAGAAGAGACCCAGTACTTC; CDR3: CAITGDREETQYF
J: TRBJ1-4; D: -; size: once; V: TRBV29-1; DNA: TGCAGCGCCGCAACTACAGGGTCGACTAATGAAAAACTGTTTTTT; CDR3: CSAATTGSTNEKLFF
J: TRBJ1-6; D: -; size: -; V: TRBV21-1; DNA: TGTGCCAGCAGCAACGGGGACAGAAACGCATCCTATAATTCACCCCTCCACTTT; CDR3: CASSNGDRNASYNSPLHF
J: TRBJ2-6; D: -; size: -; V: TRBV18; DNA: TGTGCCAGCTCACCACTGACAGAGCCCGGGGCCAACGTCCTGACTTTC; CDR3: CASSPLTEPGANVLTF
J: TRBJ2-7; D: TRBD1; size: -; V: TRBV6-6; DNA: TGTGCCAGCAGTCCTGGGACAGGCTCCCGATTCTCCTACGAGCAGTACTTC; CDR3: CASSPGTGSRFSYEQYF
J: TRBJ1-5; D: TRBD1; size: -; V: TRBV2; DNA: TGTGCCAGCACCCAGGTGGGACAGGCAAGTCAGCCCCAGCATTTT; CDR3: CASTQVGQASQPQHF
J: TRBJ2-1; D: TRBD1; size: -; V: TRBV7-2; DNA: TGTGCCAGCAGCTTAACAGGGGCCCGCAATGAGCAGTTCTTC; CDR3: CASSLTGARNEQFF
J: TRBJ2-3; D: TRBD2; size: -; V: TRBV11-2; DNA: TGTGCCAGCAGCTTCGGGGAGGGAGATACGCAGTATTTT; CDR3: CASSFGEGDTQYF
J: TRBJ2-1; D: -; size: few; V: TRBV10-1; DNA: TGCGCCAGCAGTAGAGGACAGAGGGGGATTGAGCAGTTCTTC; CDR3: CASSRGQRGIEQFF
J: TRBJ1-4; D: TRBD1; size: few; V: TRBV29-1; DNA: TGCAGCGGCCTGCTTCCAGGGGGCGAGGGAAAACTGTTTTTT; CDR3: CSGLLPGGEGKLFF
J: TRBJ1-3; D: -; size: -; V: TRBV10-2; DNA: TGCGCCAGCAGTGAGTCGAGGGTTTCTGGAAACACCATATATTTT; CDR3: CASSESRVSGNTIYF
J: TRBJ2-1; D: -; size: -; V: TRBV7-3; DNA: TGTGCCAGCAGTCGAATAGCCCGAAGCTCCTACAATGAGCAGTTCTTC; CDR3: CASSRIARSSYNEQFF
J: TRBJ2-7; D: TRBD1; size: -; V: TRBV28; DNA: TGTGCCAGCACAAGGACAGGGGAAACCTACGAGCAGTACTTC; CDR3: CASTRTGETYEQYF
J: TRBJ1-2; D: -; size: many; V: TRBV7-9; DNA: TGTGCCAGCAGCTTAGCGAAGGGGAACTATGGCTACACCTTC; CDR3: CASSLAKGNYGYTF
J: TRBJ2-1; D: -; size: -; V: TRBV13; DNA: TGTGCCAGCAGCCCCGGAGGGCCGGACAATGAGCAGTTCTTC; CDR3: CASSPGGPDNEQFF
J: TRBJ1-4; D: -; size: once; V: TRBV5-1; DNA: TGCGCCAGCAGCTTGGGGGCAGGTACTAATGAAAAACTGTTTTTT; CDR3: CASSLGAGTNEKLFF
J: TRBJ1-5; D: -; size: -; V: TRBV5-1; DNA: TGCGCCAGCAGCTTGGGGCCCCAGGGGCGCCAGCCCCAGCATTTT; CDR3: CASSLGPQGRQPQHF
J: TRBJ2-1; D: TRBD2; size: -; V: TRBV28; DNA: TGTGCCAGCAGCGGCTCTAGCGGAGCCCACAATGAGCAGTTCTTC; CDR3: CASSGSSGAHNEQFF
J: TRBJ1-6; D: -; size: -; V: TRBV28; DNA: TGTGCCAGCAGTTTTGCGAATTCACCCCTCCACTTT; CDR3: CASSFANSPLHF
J: TRBJ1-1; D: TRBD1; size: -; V: TRBV6-2/TRBV6-3; DNA: TGTGCCAGCAGTACTGCAGGGGGCCCTAAGAACACTGAAGCTTTCTTT; CDR3: CASSTAGGPKNTEAFF
J: TRBJ1-3; D: -; size: -; V: TRBV3-1/TRBV3-2; DNA: TGTGCCAGCAGCCAAAATCTTGACAGCTCTGGAAACACCATATATTTT; CDR3: CASSQNLDSSGNTIYF
J: TRBJ2-7; D: TRBD1; size: -; V: TRBV29-1; DNA: TGCAGCGTGGCCGGGGACAGTTATTCTCGGTACGAGCAGTACTTC; CDR3: CSVAGDSYSRYEQYF
J: TRBJ1-4; D: TRBD1; size: few; V: TRBV25-1; DNA: TGTGCCAGCTCCGAGCCAGACAGGGGTAAGGGTGAAAAACTGTTTTTT; CDR3: CASSEPDRGKGEKLFF